The clone carrying this T cell receptor beta chain has only one observation. What it recognizes is unknown. The data are from a study of vaccination and CD4 T cells after COVID-19. This sample's treatment: roughly 10-day PBMC culture with coronavirus spike peptide pools or control peptides (ViraFEST assay). Sequence data for DNA of cultured CD4+ T cells were generated by the Oncomine TCR Beta short-read assay. TCRdb reprocessed the PCR reads with MiXCR, giving one entry per CDR3 protein. The top ten clones hold about 8.3% of a sample with 12,000 to 15,000 distinct CDR3 sequences, roughly 50% of them seen once. Germline lookup yields CDR1 MNHEY and CDR2 SVGAGI. CDR3 length: 15 residues. V was trimmed by 2 bases and J by 5 bases, leaving 16 bases between them.

This clonotype was obtained from a human donor who had recovered from COVID-19. The chain recombines TRBV6-5 with TRBJ2-7, with D perhaps assigned TRBD1 or TRBD2 (5 bases each). What was sequenced was CD4+ T cells from blood, cultured in vitro. As DNA, the CDR3 is TGTGCCAGCAGTTACCCCCCAGGGACCCTAGACGAGCAGTACTTC. This encodes CASSYPPGTLDEQYF.